The 27 T cell receptor beta chains below all came from one sample that was sequenced in a study of T cells in localized non-small cell lung cancer. Sequencing used immunoSEQ multiplex PCR; TCRdb keeps in-frame clones, though not all of them. The table has roughly 90,000 clones, more than 75% seen once. Sequencing was performed on PBMCs, taken before any cancer treatment. These receptor sequences come from a woman between 35 and 70 years old with stage II squamous cell lung carcinoma.

This rearrangement joins TRBV7-8 to TRBJ1-4; maybe TRBD1 (5 bases). The germline V and J ends were trimmed by 4 bases and 2 bases, with 20 bases remaining between them. Looked up from germline, CDR1 is SGHVS and CDR2 is FQNEAQ. This CDR3 has 18 residues. The CDR3 sequence is CASSSRALSLRTNEKLFF. The CDR3 DNA sequence: TGTGCCAGCAGCTCCAGGGCCCTATCACTTCGGACTAATGAAAAACTGTTTTTT. Variable domain in full (rest from reference TRBV7-8 and TRBJ1-4): GAGVSQSPRYKVAKRGQDVALRCDPISGHVSLFWYQQALGQGPEFLTYFQNEAQLDKSGLPSDRFFAERPEGSVSTLKIQRTQQEDSAVYLCASSSRALSLRTNEKLFFGSGTQLSVL.

In this sample, this clone is medium-sized. The chain combines TRBV29-1 with TRBJ1-3; the D is unclear. From germline, CDR1 is SQVTM and CDR2 ANQGSEA. CDR3 size: 10 residues. V gave up 1 base and J gave up 8 bases, with 3 bases separating them. CDR3 nucleotide sequence: TGCAGCGTTGAAGGGGACACCATATATTTT. Translating it yields CSVEGDTIYF.

This clone came up once. The chain uses TRBV10-3 and TRBJ1-2; 8 positions match TRBD1. The CDR3 has 13 residues. Germline CDR1 ENHRY, CDR2 SYGVKD. V shed 10 bases and J 1 base; nucleotides not matched to a gene: 5. CDR3 sequence reads: CATSGTGNYGYTF. As DNA, the CDR3 is TGTGCCACCTCCGGGACAGGTAACTATGGCTACACCTTC.

The J gene is TRBJ1-5, the V gene TRBV5-1, with D uncertain. Germline-derived CDR1 and CDR2 are SGHRS and YFSETQ. V lost 0 bases, J lost 2 bases, and 9 bases lay in between. The CDR3 consists of 15 residues. The CDR3 DNA reads as TGCGCCAGCAGCTTGGGAGAGGGCGGCAATCAGCCCCAGCATTTT. Translating gives CASSLGEGGNQPQHF.

The chain combines TRBV7-6 with TRBJ2-1; 7 bases line up with TRBD2. The trim removed 1 base at V and 5 bases at J, leaving 5 bases unmatched. From germline, CDR1 is SGHVS and CDR2 FNYEAQ. This CDR3 spans 15 amino acids. DNA of the CDR3: TGTGCCAGCAGCTTAGTTGCAGGGAGGGACAATGAGCAGTTCTTC. This gives the protein CASSLVAGRDNEQFF.

This chain links TRBV7-9 with TRBJ1-2; 7 nucleotides line up with TRBD1. This CDR3 has 17 amino acids. J was trimmed by 2 bases and V by 0 bases; bases with no gene match: 9. In germline, CDR1 is SEHNR, CDR2 FQNEAQ (reference sequence). This chain's CDR3 is CASSLAKGANSNYGYTF. The CDR3 DNA reads TGTGCCAGCAGCTTAGCTAAGGGGGCGAATTCCAACTATGGCTACACCTTC.

This rearrangement joins TRBV10-3 to TRBJ1-2; 8 bases are a match to TRBD1. The CDR3 totals 15 residues. CDR1 ENHRY and CDR2 SYGVKD come from the germline V gene. V lost 5 bases, J lost 3 bases, and 8 bases stayed unmatched. The CDR3 bases are TGTGCCATCAGTAGCGGACAGGGCTTGGACTATGGCTACACCTTC. Amino acids: CAISSGQGLDYGYTF.

The rearrangement uses TRBV5-4 and TRBJ1-1, with 9 bases identical to TRBD1. There are 15 residues in the CDR3. The germline V gene has CDR1 SGHNT and CDR2 YYREEE (reference sequence). Trimming took 4 bases from V and 4 from J; bases not matched to a gene: 8. CDR3 coding DNA: TGTGCCAGCAGCCCTGGGACAGGGAGGGCCACTGAAGCTTTCTTT. Amino acid sequence: CASSPGTGRATEAFF.

The J gene is TRBJ2-7, the V gene TRBV5-1, with TRBD2 identical over 12 bases. The V and J ends lost 2 bases and 0 bases, in that order; junction bases with no gene match: 6. Germline values: CDR1 SGHRS, CDR2 YFSETQ. The CDR3 sequence is 17 residues long. CDR3 sequence: CASSLGLAGSSSYEQYF. CDR3 DNA sequence: TGCGCCAGCAGCTTAGGACTAGCGGGGTCCAGCTCCTACGAGCAGTACTTC. Looking up the rest from reference TRBV5-1 and TRBJ2-7 gives the full variable domain: KAGVTQTPRYLIKTRGQQVTLSCSPISGHRSVSWYQQTPGQGLQFLFEYFSETQRNKGNFPGRFSGRQFSNSRSEMNVSTLELGDSALYLCASSLGLAGSSSYEQYFGPGTRLTVT.

This chain connects TRBV7-6 to TRBJ2-7; possibly TRBD1 or TRBD2 for D (5 bases each). The ends were cut back, 1 base at V and 6 bases at J, with 10 bases in the middle. Per the germline V gene, CDR1 is SGHVS and CDR2 is FNYEAQ. The CDR3 spans 13 residues. CDR3 bases: TGTGCCAGCAGCTTAGGGGAGAGGGGCGAGCAGTACTTC. Its protein product is CASSLGERGEQYF.

This sequence joins TRBV20-1 and TRBJ1-2; no definite D call. The CDR3 totals 9 residues. V lost 7 bases and J 8 bases, leaving 8 bases between the germline ends. Germline values: CDR1 DFQATT, CDR2 SNEGSKA (reference sequence). The DNA of the CDR3 is TGCAGTGGCTTAGTGGGCTACACCTTC. Protein product: CSGLVGYTF.

This clone was counted a single time. This chain joins TRBV19 and TRBJ1-5, with D unclear. V was shortened by 6 bases and J by 2 bases, with 17 bases between the two germline ends. The CDR3 spans 16 residues. Germline CDR1 is LNHDA and CDR2 is SQIVND (reference sequence). The CDR3 sequence is CASRQDEWGRNQPQHF. The CDR3 nucleotides read TGTGCCAGTAGGCAGGACGAGTGGGGTCGCAATCAGCCCCAGCATTTT.

V gene TRBV6-6 combines with J gene TRBJ1-1; D is unresolved. The CDR3 spans 13 residues. V was clipped by 3 bases and J by 0 bases, with 5 bases between them. The germline gives CDR1 MNHNY, CDR2 SVGAGI (reference sequence). The CDR3 loop reads CASSYQVNTEAFF. The CDR3 DNA reads TGTGCCAGCAGTTATCAAGTGAACACTGAAGCTTTCTTT.

The chain has TRBV7-9 and TRBJ2-7, with 9 positions matching TRBD2. The length of the CDR3 is 15 residues. Germline CDR1 and CDR2: SEHNR and FQNEAQ (reference sequence). Trimming took 5 bases from V and 4 from J; bases not matched to a gene: 9. The CDR3 is CASSPRTSVEYEQYF. The CDR3, as DNA: TGTGCCAGCAGCCCCAGGACTAGCGTTGAGTACGAGCAGTACTTC.

This clone was counted a few times. V gene TRBV5-4 combines with J gene TRBJ2-5, with TRBD1 as a possible D gene (6 bases). Trimming left V 2 bases short and J 5 bases short, with 13 bases between. The CDR3 is 14 amino acids. In germline, CDR1 is SGHNT, CDR2 YYREEE (reference sequence). CDR3 amino acids: CASSLMGAGETQYF. CDR3 sequence (DNA): TGTGCCAGCAGCTTAATGGGGGCAGGGGAGACCCAGTACTTC.

The V and J genes are TRBV6-5 and TRBJ1-5; D perhaps matches TRBD1 (6 bases). V lost 5 bases, J lost 3 bases, and 11 bases lay in between. This CDR3 is 14 amino acids long. Germline V gene sequence: CDR1 MNHEY, CDR2 SVGAGI. This chain's CDR3 is CASSTGGPNQPQHF. CDR3 DNA: TGTGCCAGCAGTACCGGGGGCCCCAATCAGCCCCAGCATTTT.

The chain uses TRBV9 and TRBJ2-3; no clear D. The CDR3 runs 16 residues. V lost 1 base, J lost 3 bases, and 15 bases lay in between. Germline V gene lookup returns CDR1 SGDLS and CDR2 YYNGEE. The CDR3 region is CASSVSASTGTDTQYF. As DNA, the CDR3 is TGTGCCAGCAGCGTATCCGCCTCTACTGGGACAGATACGCAGTATTTT.

The chain has TRBV21-1 and TRBJ1-3. TRBV21-1 is classified as a pseudogene. The CDR3 has 15 amino acids. In DNA, the CDR3 is TGTGCCACCCCCCGCCGGGCCGACTCTGGAAACACCATATATTTT. Its protein is CATPRRADSGNTIYF.

The rearrangement links TRBV9 to TRBJ1-2; TRBD1 is a possible D gene (5 bases). The CDR3 length is 13 residues. Germline V gives CDR1 SGDLS, CDR2 YYNGEE. The V end was cut by 4 bases, the J end by 4 bases, with 11 bases between. The CDR3 loop reads CASSPVGGYGYTF. The CDR3 nucleotides are TGTGCCAGCAGCCCAGTGGGGGGCTATGGCTACACCTTC.

V is TRBV11-2 and J is TRBJ2-5; 8 bases are shared with TRBD2. The junction had 10 bases not matched to a gene; V was cut back by 5 bases and J by 5 bases. The length of the CDR3 is 15 residues. Germline V gene data show CDR1 as SGHAT and CDR2 as FQNNGV. The CDR3 reads CASSQGGGPMETQYF. CDR3 in DNA: TGTGCCAGCAGCCAAGGCGGGGGGCCTATGGAGACCCAGTACTTC.

This clone turned up a few times. The chain links TRBV7-9 to TRBJ1-2; 8 nucleotides agree with TRBD1. V shed 5 bases and J 5 bases; nucleotides not matched to a gene: 7. CDR1 is SEHNR, CDR2 FQNEAQ, per germline (reference sequence). The CDR3 runs 14 residues. The CDR3 protein is CASSPGGGTYGYTF. CDR3 nucleotides: TGTGCCAGCAGCCCAGGGGGCGGCACATATGGCTACACCTTC. The variable domain in full, completed from reference TRBV7-9 and TRBJ1-2, reads DTGVSQNPRHKITKRGQNVTFRCDPISEHNRLYWYRQTLGQGPEFLTYFQNEAQLEKSRLLSDRFSAERPKGSFSTLEIQRTEQGDSAMYLCASSPGGGTYGYTFGSGTRLTVV.

This chain joins TRBV27 and TRBJ2-6; the match to TRBD2 covers 7 bases. Per germline, CDR1 MNHEY and CDR2 SMNVEV (reference sequence). V shed 4 bases and J 2 bases; nucleotides not matched to a gene: 5. The CDR3 extends over 16 amino acids. The CDR3 coding sequence is TGTGCCAGCAGTTCCGCGGGGGAAGCTGGGGCCAACGTCCTGACTTTC. Its protein product is CASSSAGEAGANVLTF.

This chain uses TRBV6-1 with TRBJ2-7; 11 bases map to TRBD2. CDR3 size: 13 residues. The V gene's germline CDR1 is MNHNS and CDR2 SASEGT. Germline trimming cut 7 bases from V and 7 bases from J; bases unmatched to any gene: 6. Here the CDR3 reads CASNLAGGGEQYF. For the CDR3, the DNA is TGTGCCAGCAACCTAGCGGGAGGTGGTGAGCAGTACTTC.

The chain has TRBV2 and TRBJ1-2, with a possible D match to TRBD1 (6 bases). The germline V and J ends were trimmed by 6 bases and 1 base, with 9 bases remaining between them. The CDR3 is 13 amino acids. Germline values: CDR1 SNHLY, CDR2 FYNNEI. The CDR3 loop reads CASRDRVNYGYTF. The CDR3 DNA sequence: TGTGCCAGCAGGGACAGAGTTAACTATGGCTACACCTTC.

V and J are TRBV5-1 and TRBJ2-1, with TRBD2 matching over 13 bases. V was pared by 3 bases and J by 2 bases, with 5 bases of the junction left unmatched. This CDR3 has 17 amino acids. CDR1 and CDR2 from the germline V gene are SGHRS and YFSETQ. The CDR3 is CASSSQTSGRPYNEQFF. CDR3 nucleotides: TGCGCCAGCAGCTCGCAGACTAGCGGGAGGCCCTACAATGAGCAGTTCTTC.

This chain joins TRBV27 and TRBJ2-7; D unclear. The CDR3 sequence is 12 residues long. V was clipped by 5 bases and J by 3 bases, with 8 bases between them. Germline V gives CDR1 MNHEY, CDR2 SMNVEV (reference sequence). CDR3 residues: CASSPDRYEQYF. The CDR3 nucleotides read TGTGCCAGCAGTCCCGACCGCTACGAGCAGTACTTC.

The rearrangement uses TRBV5-6 and TRBJ2-7; D uncertain. The germline CDR1 and CDR2 sequences are SGHDT and YYEEEE. The length of the CDR3 is 15 residues. V was clipped by 1 base and J by 2 bases, with 13 bases between them. In nucleotides, the CDR3 is TGTGCCAGCAGCTTGACGGGCCTCTCGGCCTACGAGCAGTACTTC. This sequence encodes CASSLTGLSAYEQYF.